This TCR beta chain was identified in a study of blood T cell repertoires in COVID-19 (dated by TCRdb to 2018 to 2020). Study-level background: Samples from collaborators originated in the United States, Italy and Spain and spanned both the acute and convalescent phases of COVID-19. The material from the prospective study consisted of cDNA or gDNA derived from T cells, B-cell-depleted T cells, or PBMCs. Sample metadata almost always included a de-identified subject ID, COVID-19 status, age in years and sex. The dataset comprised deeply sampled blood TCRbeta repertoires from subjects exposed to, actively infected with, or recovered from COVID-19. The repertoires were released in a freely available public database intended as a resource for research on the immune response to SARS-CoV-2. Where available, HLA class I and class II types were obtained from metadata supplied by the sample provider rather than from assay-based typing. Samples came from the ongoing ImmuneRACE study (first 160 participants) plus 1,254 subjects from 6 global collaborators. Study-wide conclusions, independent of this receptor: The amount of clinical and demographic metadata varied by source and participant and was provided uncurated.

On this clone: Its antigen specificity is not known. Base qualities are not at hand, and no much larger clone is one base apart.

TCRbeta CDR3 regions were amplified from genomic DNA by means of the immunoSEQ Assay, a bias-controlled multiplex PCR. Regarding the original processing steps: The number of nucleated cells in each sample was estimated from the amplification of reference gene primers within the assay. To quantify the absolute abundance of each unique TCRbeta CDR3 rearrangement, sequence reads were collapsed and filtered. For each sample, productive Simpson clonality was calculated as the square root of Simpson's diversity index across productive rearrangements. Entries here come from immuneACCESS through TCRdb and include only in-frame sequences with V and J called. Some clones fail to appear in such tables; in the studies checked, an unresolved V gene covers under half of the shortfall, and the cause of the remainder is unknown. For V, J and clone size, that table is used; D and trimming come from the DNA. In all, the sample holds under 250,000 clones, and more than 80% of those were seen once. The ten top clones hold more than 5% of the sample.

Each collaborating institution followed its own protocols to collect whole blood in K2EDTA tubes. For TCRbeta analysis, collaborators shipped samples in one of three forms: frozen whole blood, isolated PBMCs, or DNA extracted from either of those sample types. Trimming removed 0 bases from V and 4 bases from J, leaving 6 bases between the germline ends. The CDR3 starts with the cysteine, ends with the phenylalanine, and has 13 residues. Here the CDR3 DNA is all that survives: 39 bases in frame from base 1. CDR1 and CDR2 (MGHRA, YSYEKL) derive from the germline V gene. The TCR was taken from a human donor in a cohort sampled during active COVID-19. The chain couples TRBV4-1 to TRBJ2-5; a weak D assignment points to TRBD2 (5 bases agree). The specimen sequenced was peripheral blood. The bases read TGCGCCAGCAGCCAAGACGGAGGAGAGACCCAGTACTTC. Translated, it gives CASSQDGGETQYF.